This is a list of T cell receptor beta chains from one sample in a study of vaccination effects on CD4 cells after COVID-19. Libraries were prepared by immunoSEQ multiplex PCR; TCRdb keeps only in-frame clonotypes and omits some of them. The sample has 35,000 to 55,000 clones, over 60% seen once. No antigen has been assigned to these receptors. The sequenced sample was CD4+ T cells from PBMCs cultured without peptide, obtained after COVID-19 vaccination. The receptor set was obtained from a human donor who received a COVID-19 vaccine. The CDR3 runs from the conserved cysteine through the conserved F or W. D genes are given only for firm matches. Clone size is stated in some rows and not others, as once, few, many or a class when expanded.

cdr3_nt	cdr3_aa	d_call	clone_size	j_call	v_call
TGTGCCAGCAGCTTTTCATCGGGCCTCCGGGATACGCAGTATTTT	CASSFSSGLRDTQYF	.	.	TRBJ2-3	TRBV11-1
TGTGCCAGCTCCCGGGACACCTTGAACACTGAAGCTTTCTTT	CASSRDTLNTEAFF	.	.	TRBJ1-1	TRBV6-5
TGTGCCAGCAGCTTCTTAACCAATAATTCACCCCTCCACTTT	CASSFLTNNSPLHF	.	.	TRBJ1-6	TRBV11-2
TGTGCCAGCAGTGACGGGACTAGCGGGACCGGGGAGCTGTTTTTT	CASSDGTSGTGELFF	TRBD2	.	TRBJ2-2	TRBV6-4
TGTGCCAGCAGCTTAGGCCCCCCTGGCTCTGGGGCCAACGTCCTGACTTTC	CASSLGPPGSGANVLTF	.	.	TRBJ2-6	TRBV11-2
TGTGCCAGCAGCTTGTTTCGCAGGGAGGCCGGGGAGCTGTTTTTT	CASSLFRREAGELFF	.	.	TRBJ2-2	TRBV5-6
TGCGCCAGCAGCTTGGTTTCCGGGACAGGGGGCGTCGAGCAGTACTTC	CASSLVSGTGGVEQYF	TRBD1	once	TRBJ2-7	TRBV5-1
TGTGCCAGCAGTTACTCAGGGGTCGGAGGGGTCGAGCAGTACTTC	CASSYSGVGGVEQYF	.	.	TRBJ2-7	TRBV6-5
TGTGCCAGCAAGGGGACTAGAGACGAGCAGTACTTC	CASKGTRDEQYF	TRBD2	.	TRBJ2-7	TRBV5-6
TGTGCCAGCAGTGAGTTATTGGGACCCGGGGCTGGGGCCAACGTCCTGACTTTC	CASSELLGPGAGANVLTF	.	few	TRBJ2-6	TRBV6-1
TGCGCCAGCAGCTTGTCTCAGGGCACGGGGGAAGCTTTCTTT	CASSLSQGTGEAFF	.	few	TRBJ1-1	TRBV5-1
TGTGCCAGCAGTTCCGCGATAGGATGGAACACTGAAGCTTTCTTT	CASSSAIGWNTEAFF	.	.	TRBJ1-1	TRBV6-2/TRBV6-3
TGTGCCAGCAGCTCTCCGACAGGTTATAGCAATCAGCCCCAGCATTTT	CASSSPTGYSNQPQHF	.	few	TRBJ1-5	TRBV11-3
TGTGCCAGCAGCAGAGGGGGGGCCGGGAACACTGAAGCTTTCTTT	CASSRGGAGNTEAFF	.	.	TRBJ1-1	TRBV9
TGTGCCAGCGGGCGCAAGGGGACACCCGAGGTTCCGGCAACTAATGAAAAACTGTTTTTT	CASGRKGTPEVPATNEKLFF	.	.	TRBJ1-4	TRBV6-4
TGTGCCAGCTCAGCGGGACAGGCAGATTCACCCCTCCACTTT	CASSAGQADSPLHF	TRBD1	.	TRBJ1-6	TRBV18
TGTGCCAGCAGCCAAGCGTCTAGCGGGAGGTCCGAGACCCAGTACTTC	CASSQASSGRSETQYF	TRBD2	once	TRBJ2-5	TRBV14
TGTGCCAGCAGTGATTTAGGGGGGAACACTGAAGCTTTCTTT	CASSDLGGNTEAFF	.	.	TRBJ1-1	TRBV2
TGTGCCTTCTCCGGGACGGACGCCTACGAGCAGTACTTC	CAFSGTDAYEQYF	.	.	TRBJ2-7	TRBV30
TGTGCCATCAGTGAAACCCGGGACCTCTCCTACAATGAGCAGTTCTTC	CAISETRDLSYNEQFF	.	.	TRBJ2-1	TRBV10-3
TGTGCCAGCAGCTCCCCGACAGGGGATAACCCCTCCTATAATTCACCCCTCCACTTT	CASSSPTGDNPSYNSPLHF	TRBD1	.	TRBJ1-6	TRBV7-7
TGCGCCAGCAGCCAACTAAACCTAGTTTCCTACAATGAGCAGTTCTTC	CASSQLNLVSYNEQFF	.	.	TRBJ2-1	TRBV4-1
TGTGCCAGCAGCCCCACCGTGGGCACTGAAGCTTTCTTT	CASSPTVGTEAFF	.	few	TRBJ1-1	TRBV9